What follows are 11 T cell receptor beta chains derived from one specimen sequenced in a study of neoadjuvant anti-PD-1 for oral cavity cancer. Produced via immunoSEQ multiplex PCR; TCRdb's table is partial and in-frame only. Among about 62,000 clones, more than 65% were seen once, and the ten largest hold roughly 2.6%. The source material was PBMCs, sampled before nivolumab (anti-PD-1) treatment. These receptors all come from a person aged 40 to 85 with oral cavity squamous cell carcinoma.

This clone came up once. This sequence joins TRBV7-6 and TRBJ2-7; possibly TRBD2 for D (6 bases). Germline-derived CDR1 and CDR2 are SGHVS and FNYEAQ. The V gene lost 2 bases and the J gene lost 5 bases, with 10 bases spanning the gap. The CDR3 length is 13 residues. The DNA for the CDR3 is TGTGCCAGCAGCTTATCCGCGGGGAACGAGCAGTACTTC. This sequence encodes CASSLSAGNEQYF.

The chain carries TRBV10-1 and TRBJ2-7; a weak D match, TRBD2 (6 bases). Deletions cut 6 bases from V and 9 bases from J, with 24 bases between. Germline V gene lookup returns CDR1 WNHNN and CDR2 SYGVQD (reference sequence). The CDR3 totals 15 residues. This CDR3 reads CASSPPGGKNVGQYF. As DNA, the CDR3 is TGCGCCAGCAGCCCCCCGGGCGGGAAGAACGTCGGGCAGTACTTC.

The chain combines TRBV5-1 with TRBJ2-2; possibly TRBD2 for D (5 bases). The CDR3 runs to 14 residues. With 4 bases removed from V and 6 bases from J, the gap between germline ends came to 13 bases. Germline CDR1 and CDR2: SGHRS and YFSETQ. CDR3 in amino acids: CASSPPGKPGELFF. The CDR3 DNA is TGCGCCAGCAGCCCACCGGGAAAACCCGGGGAGCTGTTTTTT.

The J gene is TRBJ2-7, the V gene TRBV29-1; D gene ambiguous. Germline-derived CDR1 and CDR2 are SQVTM and ANQGSEA. The CDR3 spans 13 residues. Trimming removed 7 bases from V and 1 base from J, with 14 bases in between. CDR3 sequence reads: CSAWVKTSYEQYF. DNA for the CDR3: TGCAGCGCATGGGTGAAAACTTCCTACGAGCAGTACTTC.

The chain recombines TRBV25-1 with TRBJ1-2, with D possibly TRBD1 on 5 matching bases. Trimming shortened V by 4 bases and J by 2 bases, and 17 bases separated the two germline ends. The CDR3 sequence is 16 residues long. Germline values: CDR1 MGHDK, CDR2 SYGVNS. The CDR3 nucleotides read TGTGCCAGCAGTGCCCCATCAGGGATAAAGAACTATGGCTACACCTTC. Protein sequence: CASSAPSGIKNYGYTF.

This clone was observed a handful of times. The chain is built from TRBV2 and TRBJ2-3; D remains unclear. Germline CDR1 SNHLY, CDR2 FYNNEI. The CDR3 is 14 amino acids. Trimming removed 8 bases from V and 3 bases from J, with 15 bases in between. The CDR3 DNA sequence: TGTGCCAGCCCACCCTACAGCGCAACAGATACGCAGTATTTT. Amino acid sequence: CASPPYSATDTQYF.

The rearrangement joins TRBV29-1 to TRBJ1-2; 9 bases line up with TRBD1. Germline CDR1 SQVTM, CDR2 ANQGSEA. V was pared by 6 bases and J by 4 bases, with 9 bases of the junction left unmatched. The CDR3 is 14 residues long. The CDR3 DNA sequence: TGCAGCGTAACCGGGACAGGGATGGGCTATGGCTACACCTTC. This sequence encodes CSVTGTGMGYGYTF.

The count of this clone is one. V gene TRBV5-5 combines with J gene TRBJ1-3, with 7 bases matching TRBD1. Germline V gives CDR1 SGHKS, CDR2 YYEKEE (reference sequence). The CDR3 is 18 residues long. J gave up 2 bases and V 0 bases, and 11 bases lay outside the gene matches. The CDR3 DNA reads as TGTGCCAGCAGCTTGGCCCTTGGCAACAGGGGAACTGGAAACACCATATATTTT. Amino acid sequence: CASSLALGNRGTGNTIYF.

The rearrangement links TRBV7-2 to TRBJ1-6, with D possibly being TRBD1 (5 bases). The CDR3 runs to 18 residues. The V gene lost 0 bases and the J gene lost 4 bases, with 16 bases spanning the gap. CDR1 is SGHTA and CDR2 is FQGNSA in the germline V gene. The CDR3 region is CASSLAGGRAFYNSPLHF. The CDR3, as DNA: TGTGCCAGCAGCTTAGCGGGAGGCAGGGCGTTTTATAATTCACCCCTCCACTTT.

The V gene is TRBV6-5, the J gene TRBJ2-7; D possibly corresponds to TRBD2 (5 bases). Trimming took off 7 bases at V and 5 bases at J, with 18 bases between the two ends. Per germline, CDR1 MNHEY and CDR2 SVGAGI. The CDR3 has 14 residues. CDR3: CASTRAALTHEQYF. The CDR3 DNA sequence: TGTGCCAGCACCCGAGCGGCCCTAACCCACGAGCAGTACTTC.

The chain combines TRBV10-3 with TRBJ1-6, with D uncertain. CDR1 is ENHRY, CDR2 SYGVKD, per germline. The CDR3 length is 15 residues. V was shortened by 10 bases and J by 0 bases, with 13 bases between the two germline ends. CDR3 DNA: TGTGCCACCAGAGGAGGGAGCTCCTATAATTCACCCCTCCACTTT. It is translated as CATRGGSSYNSPLHF.